This T cell receptor beta chain was documented in a study of cytomegalovirus exposure and HLA in healthy donors. PCR involved 60 Vbeta and 13 Jbeta primers. Here immunoSEQ multiplex PCR was the method, and the copy in TCRdb shows in-frame clones only, minus some. The sample includes around 120,000 clones, 70% to 80% of them seen just once. The V gene's germline CDR1 is SNHLY and CDR2 FYNNEI. There are 14 residues in the CDR3. Trimming shortened V by 6 bases and J by 3 bases, and 15 bases separated the two germline ends. This chain uses TRBV2 with TRBJ2-7; tentative D call: TRBD1 (6 bases). Input material: PBMCs. The sequence came from a human donor in good health. CDR3 in DNA: TGTGCCAGCAGCCTAGGGGGAAGGAACTACGAGCAGTACTTC. As protein: CASSLGGRNYEQYF.